This passage covers 17 T cell receptor beta chains from one sample sequenced in a study of identical twins. Each CDR3 protein is one row after TCRdb ran MiXCR on the 5' RACE reads. The data hold approximately 410,000 distinct CDR3 sequences, with roughly 18% observed a single time. The sequencing input was naive T cells sorted from blood. These receptors were obtained from a man over 45 in good health.

The rearrangement joins TRBV7-2 to TRBJ2-7, with 9 bases fitting TRBD2. The CDR3 has 14 residues. J gave up 1 base and V 5 bases, and 3 bases lay outside the gene matches. The germline gives CDR1 SGHTA, CDR2 FQGNSA. CDR3 sequence (DNA): TGTGCCAGCAGCGTTAGCGGGGGATCCTACGAGCAGTACTTC. Residues: CASSVSGGSYEQYF.

This chain joins TRBV6-1 and TRBJ2-1, with D possibly TRBD1 on 6 matching bases. The CDR3 is 15 residues long. Trimming shortened V by 6 bases and J by 1 base, and 13 bases separated the two germline ends. The germline CDR1 and CDR2 sequences are MNHNS and SASEGT. The CDR3 region has the DNA TGTGCCAGCAGGAGGGCAGGGGTTTCCTACAATGAGCAGTTCTTC. Its translation is CASRRAGVSYNEQFF.

The gene calls are TRBV3-1 and TRBJ1-1; D remains unclear. The V end was cut by 3 bases, the J end by 4 bases, with 6 bases between. The CDR3 is made up of 12 amino acids. Germline assignment: CDR1 LGHDT and CDR2 YNNKEL (reference sequence). As DNA, the CDR3 is TGTGCCAGCAGCCACTTGGGCACTGAAGCTTTCTTT. This codes for CASSHLGTEAFF.

This clonotype appeared many times. The V and J genes are TRBV5-1 and TRBJ2-1, with a tentative D call TRBD2 (5 bases). Germline lookup yields CDR1 SGHRS and CDR2 YFSETQ. V lost 0 bases, J lost 9 bases, and 10 bases lay in between. The length of the CDR3 is 13 residues. The CDR3 here is CASSLVGVGEQFF. The CDR3 region has the DNA TGCGCCAGCAGCTTGGTCGGGGTTGGTGAGCAGTTCTTC.

This clonotype was picked up a small number of times. CDR3 in DNA: TGTGCCAGCAGCCGCAAGGGACAACGCTACAATGAGCAGTTCTTC. It specifies CASSRKGQRYNEQFF. The chain uses TRBV6-1 and TRBJ2-1, with D perhaps TRBD1 (6 bases). The germline gives CDR1 MNHNS, CDR2 SASEGT. V was trimmed by 6 bases and J by 3 bases, leaving 15 bases between them. CDR3 length: 15 residues.

In its sample, this clonotype was seen many times. The V gene is TRBV3-1, the J gene TRBJ2-3; TRBD2 agrees at 9 bases. Per the germline V gene, CDR1 is LGHDT and CDR2 is YNNKEL (reference sequence). The CDR3 runs to 16 residues. With V trimmed by 0 bases and J by 6 bases, 7 bases remained unmatched. CDR3 loop: CASSQDLAGASDTQYF. The CDR3 nucleotides read TGTGCCAGCAGCCAAGATTTAGCGGGAGCATCTGATACGCAGTATTTT.

This clonotype was counted ten times or more. The chain uses TRBV4-3 and TRBJ2-7, with 9 nucleotides matching TRBD1. Germline V lookup: CDR1 LGHNA, CDR2 YSLEER. The V segment lost 2 bases and the J segment 3 bases; nucleotides outside the gene matches: 5. This CDR3 region has 15 residues. The DNA of the CDR3 is TGCGCCAGCAGCCAATACCCGGGACAGGGCTACGAGCAGTACTTC. Protein product: CASSQYPGQGYEQYF.

This clonotype came up many times. This chain uses TRBV12-5 with TRBJ2-5, with TRBD2 identical over 14 bases. Germline loops: CDR1 LGHNT, CDR2 FRNRAP. V trimming: 2 bases; J trimming: 3 bases; junction bases outside the gene matches: 8. CDR3 length equals 18 residues. DNA of the CDR3: TGTGCTAGTGGTTTGACCCAAAGGGGACTAGCGGGAGAAGAGACCCAGTACTTC. Residues: CASGLTQRGLAGEETQYF.

The chain uses TRBV7-2 and TRBJ2-1; maybe TRBD2 (7 bases). This CDR3 is 14 amino acids long. Germline values: CDR1 SGHTA, CDR2 FQGNSA. Trimming pared 7 bases from V and 4 bases from J, leaving 14 bases between. This CDR3 is CASTIKGGYNEQFF. The CDR3 DNA is TGTGCCAGCACCATAAAGGGGGGGTACAATGAGCAGTTCTTC.

The sample holds a few counts of this clonotype. This chain uses TRBV27 with TRBJ2-7, with 8 bases identical to TRBD2. The CDR3 totals 14 residues. Germline trimming cut 6 bases from V and 8 bases from J; bases unmatched to any gene: 12. Germline assignment: CDR1 MNHEY and CDR2 SMNVEV (reference sequence). The CDR3 spells CASSQGLGGEKQYF. DNA for the CDR3: TGTGCCAGCAGCCAGGGACTAGGAGGTGAGAAGCAGTACTTC.

The genes are TRBV4-2 and TRBJ2-3; the match to TRBD2 covers 11 bases. The CDR3 consists of 18 residues. V shed 1 base, J shed 0 bases, and the junction held 6 bases outside the gene matches. CDR1 and CDR2 (germline): LGHNA, YNFKEQ. CDR3 region: CASSQAPGLADSTDTQYF. CDR3 coding DNA: TGTGCCAGCAGCCAAGCCCCGGGACTAGCGGACAGCACAGATACGCAGTATTTT.

The chain recombines TRBV28 with TRBJ2-7; TRBD2 matches 13 bases. CDR1 and CDR2 from the germline V gene are MDHEN and SYDVKM. This CDR3 contains 18 residues. V trimming: 6 bases; J trimming: 0 bases; junction bases outside the gene matches: 11. The CDR3: CASRTRLAGGTTSYEQYF. The CDR3 nucleotides are TGTGCCAGCAGGACTCGACTAGCGGGAGGAACCACCTCCTACGAGCAGTACTTC.

This clonotype was recorded a few times. V and J are TRBV28 and TRBJ1-6, with D possibly matching TRBD1 (5 bases). The CDR3 loop spans 16 amino acids. CDR1 and CDR2 from the germline V gene are MDHEN and SYDVKM. The V and J ends lost 3 bases and 0 bases respectively, with 9 bases between them. CDR3 in DNA: TGTGCCAGCAGTTTTGGGACCAGCTCCTATAATTCACCCCTCCACTTT. This translates into CASSFGTSSYNSPLHF.

This clonotype was found many times. This chain uses TRBV5-1 with TRBJ2-1; D ambiguous. V lost 0 bases, J lost 0 bases, and 13 bases lay in between. The CDR3 has 17 amino acids. From germline, CDR1 is SGHRS and CDR2 YFSETQ. CDR3 region: CASSLGTGEPSYNEQFF. The CDR3 DNA sequence: TGCGCCAGCAGCTTGGGAACGGGCGAACCCTCCTACAATGAGCAGTTCTTC.

V and J are TRBV6-2 or TRBV6-3 and TRBJ2-1; 10 nucleotides match TRBD2. The germline V gene encodes CDR1 MNHEY and CDR2 SVGEGT. With 0 bases clipped from V and 7 bases from J, the junction kept 12 bases outside the gene matches. This CDR3 is 18 amino acids long. CDR3 amino acids: CASSYSLAGDVRENEQFF. CDR3 sequence (DNA): TGTGCCAGCAGTTACTCCCTAGCGGGAGATGTCAGGGAGAATGAGCAGTTCTTC.

The gene calls are TRBV5-5 and TRBJ2-7; TRBD2 agrees at 7 bases. The CDR3 is made up of 15 amino acids. The ends lost 4 bases at V and 0 bases at J; junction bases unmatched: 7. Germline CDR1 SGHKS, CDR2 YYEKEE (reference sequence). DNA for the CDR3: TGTGCCAGCAGCCTGACTAGCCAGAGCTCCTACGAGCAGTACTTC. Translating it yields CASSLTSQSSYEQYF.

The V gene is TRBV11-1, the J gene TRBJ1-1; no definite D call. V was pared by 5 bases and J by 0 bases, with 13 bases between. CDR1 SGHAT and CDR2 FQDESV come from the germline V gene (reference sequence). This CDR3 region has 15 residues. The chain's CDR3 is CASSPPWLMNTEAFF. The CDR3 DNA reads TGTGCCAGCAGCCCGCCCTGGCTCATGAACACTGAAGCTTTCTTT.